This passage covers 31 T cell receptor beta chains from one sample sequenced in a study of OX40 agonist ivuxolimab in advanced cancers. Profiled with immunoSEQ multiplex PCR; TCRdb holds only in-frame clones, not every one. The data contain tens of thousands of clones, about nine tenths of them singletons. The sample was CD4+ or CD8+ T cells sorted from blood, taken in a trial of the OX40 agonist ivuxolimab. Every receptor here comes from an adult with an advanced solid tumor such as melanoma, head and neck, liver or kidney cancer.

J is TRBJ1-2 and V is TRBV10-2; weak D call: TRBD1 (5 bases). Germline V gives CDR1 WSHSY, CDR2 SAAADI. Trimming took off 5 bases at V and 11 bases at J, with 18 bases between the two ends. The CDR3 length is 13 residues. The CDR3 DNA is TGCGCCAGCAGTACCCATCCAGGAGGGGAATACACCTTC. This encodes CASSTHPGGEYTF.

The table lists this clone with a few counts. V and J are TRBV5-1 and TRBJ1-1; no reliable D call. Trimming took off 0 bases at V and 4 bases at J, with 10 bases between the two ends. CDR1 and CDR2 from the germline V gene are SGHRS and YFSETQ. The CDR3 covers 14 residues. CDR3 amino acids: CASSLAEMGTEAFF. In DNA form, the CDR3 reads TGCGCCAGCAGCTTGGCCGAGATGGGCACTGAAGCTTTCTTT. Drawing the rest from reference TRBV5-1 and TRBJ1-1, the complete variable domain is KAGVTQTPRYLIKTRGQQVTLSCSPISGHRSVSWYQQTPGQGLQFLFEYFSETQRNKGNFPGRFSGRQFSNSRSEMNVSTLELGDSALYLCASSLAEMGTEAFFGQGTRLTVV.

The chain carries TRBV5-4 and TRBJ2-7; weak D call: TRBD2 (5 bases). Germline-derived CDR1 and CDR2 are SGHNT and YYREEE (reference sequence). The CDR3 is 14 amino acids. Trimming left V 4 bases short and J 3 bases short, with 14 bases between. The CDR3 reads CASSAALDFYEQYF. CDR3 nucleotide sequence: TGTGCCAGCAGCGCCGCGTTGGACTTCTACGAGCAGTACTTC.

J is TRBJ2-7 and V is TRBV5-1, with TRBD2 matching 11 bases. The length of the CDR3 is 18 residues. Germline CDR1 is SGHRS and CDR2 is YFSETQ. The trim removed 0 bases at V and 0 bases at J, leaving 8 bases unmatched. CDR3 coding DNA: TGCGCCAGCAGCTTGGGAAAGGGACTAGCGGCTAGCTCCTACGAGCAGTACTTC. It yields the protein CASSLGKGLAASSYEQYF. The variable domain in full, completed from reference TRBV5-1 and TRBJ2-7, reads KAGVTQTPRYLIKTRGQQVTLSCSPISGHRSVSWYQQTPGQGLQFLFEYFSETQRNKGNFPGRFSGRQFSNSRSEMNVSTLELGDSALYLCASSLGKGLAASSYEQYFGPGTRLTVT.

The gene calls are TRBV6-6 and TRBJ2-3; D is uncertain. The CDR3 is made up of 14 amino acids. Trimming removed 2 bases from V and 4 bases from J, with 10 bases in between. The germline V gene encodes CDR1 MNHNY and CDR2 SVGAGI (reference sequence). DNA of the CDR3: TGTGCCAGCAGTTACCACATTACAGCAGATACGCAGTATTTT. Protein sequence: CASSYHITADTQYF.

V usage is TRBV7-2 and J usage is TRBJ1-1; weak D call: TRBD1 (5 bases). Trimming left V 4 bases short and J 6 bases short, with 12 bases between. The CDR3 runs 13 residues. Germline lookup yields CDR1 SGHTA and CDR2 FQGNSA. DNA for the CDR3: TGTGCCAGCAGCTCCGGGACCTTCGCTGAAGCTTTCTTT. Translating gives CASSSGTFAEAFF.

The J gene is TRBJ1-5, the V gene TRBV19; D not certain. This CDR3 spans 13 amino acids. The germline V gene encodes CDR1 LNHDA and CDR2 SQIVND (reference sequence). The V and J ends lost 8 bases and 3 bases respectively, with 11 bases between them. This chain's CDR3 is CASSSAHNQPQHF. DNA of the CDR3: TGTGCCAGTTCCTCGGCGCACAATCAGCCCCAGCATTTT.

The J gene is TRBJ1-4, the V gene TRBV27; D not resolved. This CDR3 region has 16 residues. Germline V gene lookup returns CDR1 MNHEY and CDR2 SMNVEV (reference sequence). The germline V and J ends were trimmed by 5 bases and 3 bases, with 16 bases remaining between them. The CDR3 region has the DNA TGTGCCAGCAGTCTGGGGTCATACCTGGCTAATGAAAAACTGTTTTTT. Translation: CASSLGSYLANEKLFF.

The DNA for the CDR3 is TGTGCCAGCATGGTCAGGGGCGGCACTGAAGCTTTCTTT. It encodes CASMVRGGTEAFF. This chain connects TRBV2 to TRBJ1-1; possible D gene TRBD1, 6 bases. The length of the CDR3 is 13 residues. The V gene's germline CDR1 is SNHLY and CDR2 FYNNEI. Trimming cost V 7 bases and J 4 bases, with 13 bases left between them. The variable domain in full, with the rest retrieved from reference TRBV2 and TRBJ1-1, is EPEVTQTPSHQVTQMGQEVILRCVPISNHLYFYWYRQILGQKVEFLVSFYNNEISEKSEIFDDQFSVERPDGSNFTLKIRSTKLEDSAMYFCASMVRGGTEAFFGQGTRLTVV.

The rearrangement uses TRBV7-2 and TRBJ2-7, with TRBD1 identical over 7 bases. CDR1 and CDR2 (germline): SGHTA, FQGNSA. V lost 5 bases and J lost 7; bases outside the gene matches: 8. The CDR3 loop spans 13 amino acids. The DNA of the CDR3 is TGTGCCAGCAGCCAAACAGGGGTGGATGAGCAGTACTTC. It codes for CASSQTGVDEQYF.

This clone was observed a single time. The gene calls are TRBV7-8 and TRBJ2-7, with D unresolved. V dropped 1 base and J dropped 3 bases, with 22 bases sitting between them. The CDR3 has 18 residues. The germline CDR1 and CDR2 sequences are SGHVS and FQNEAQ. The CDR3 DNA is TGTGCCAGCAGCTTAGGGTTGGGTTCGACGCCCCACTTCTACGAGCAGTACTTC. Residues: CASSLGLGSTPHFYEQYF.

The genes are TRBV28 and TRBJ1-2; TRBD1 matches 12 bases. There are 15 residues in the CDR3. Per germline, CDR1 MDHEN and CDR2 SYDVKM. The V segment lost 2 bases and the J segment 9 bases; nucleotides outside the gene matches: 7. The CDR3 reads CASSLGTGGSDSYTF. The CDR3, as DNA: TGTGCCAGCAGTTTAGGGACAGGGGGCTCAGATAGCTACACCTTC.

The chain has TRBV27 and TRBJ2-1, with unresolved D. The CDR3 runs to 14 residues. CDR1 is MNHEY, CDR2 SMNVEV, per germline (reference sequence). Trimming shortened V by 6 bases and J by 6 bases, and 15 bases separated the two germline ends. DNA for the CDR3: TGTGCCAGCAGCCTGGGTTACCAATCCAATGAGCAGTTCTTC. Amino acid sequence: CASSLGYQSNEQFF.

This clone came up once. V usage is TRBV6-5 and J usage is TRBJ2-7, with D possibly TRBD1 on 6 matching bases. V shed 7 bases and J shed 2 bases, with 18 bases lying between them. This CDR3 has 15 residues. The germline V gene has CDR1 MNHEY and CDR2 SVGAGI. CDR3 sequence (DNA): TGTGCCAGCATCAGTTCTGGCAGGGGTGCCTACGAGCAGTACTTC. It translates to CASISSGRGAYEQYF.

The chain couples TRBV19 to TRBJ1-1, with D possibly matching TRBD1 (5 bases). The CDR3 loop spans 15 amino acids. Deletions cut 4 bases from V and 5 bases from J, with 17 bases between. CDR1 and CDR2 from the germline V gene are LNHDA and SQIVND (reference sequence). Here the CDR3 DNA reads TGTGCCAGTAGTAACGGACGTAGGGGTCGGACTGAAGCTTTCTTT. As protein: CASSNGRRGRTEAFF.

The rearrangement joins TRBV5-1 to TRBJ2-1; TRBD1 matches at 11 bases. This CDR3 contains 17 residues. The J segment lost 5 bases and the V segment lost 4 bases, leaving 11 bases of the junction unmatched. Looked up from germline, CDR1 is SGHRS and CDR2 is YFSETQ. DNA of the CDR3: TGCGCCAGCAGCCGGGACAGGGGGGTCGATTTGCACAATGAGCAGTTCTTC. It yields the protein CASSRDRGVDLHNEQFF.

J is TRBJ2-3 and V is TRBV25-1; TRBD1 matches at 9 bases. After removal of 6 bases from V and 2 bases from J, the junction contained 6 bases not matched to a gene. Germline CDR1 is MGHDK and CDR2 is SYGVNS. CDR3 length: 15 residues. CDR3 amino acids: CASSETGGDTDTQYF. The CDR3 DNA follows: TGTGCCAGCAGCGAGACAGGGGGGGACACAGATACGCAGTATTTT.

The V gene is TRBV5-6, the J gene TRBJ1-5; 8 nucleotides line up with TRBD1. The V gene's germline CDR1 is SGHDT and CDR2 YYEEEE. After removal of 0 bases from V and 7 bases from J, the junction contained 0 bases not matched to a gene. The CDR3 is 13 residues long. CDR3 sequence (DNA): TGTGCCAGCAGCTTGGGACAGGGGCAGCCCCAGCATTTT. Amino acid sequence: CASSLGQGQPQHF.

The J gene is TRBJ2-5, the V gene TRBV5-1; D call uncertain. CDR1 is SGHRS and CDR2 is YFSETQ in the germline V gene. This CDR3 region has 13 residues. Trimming pared 4 bases from V and 8 bases from J, leaving 15 bases between. The CDR3 DNA reads as TGCGCCAGCAGCGAGCAGGCCTGGAATACCCAGTACTTC. Its protein product is CASSEQAWNTQYF.

The chain couples TRBV18 to TRBJ2-5; D remains ambiguous. The DNA matches TRBJ2-7 better at its end, which makes the J call doubtful. Germline loops: CDR1 KGHSH, CDR2 LQKENI. The CDR3 has 14 amino acids. DNA of the CDR3: TGTGCCAGCTCACCATCGGTTGGGGCCTACGAGCAGTACTTC. Translation: CASSPSVGAYEQYF.

The rearrangement joins TRBV20-1 to TRBJ1-5; D is unresolved. V was cut by 6 bases and J by 7 bases, with 10 bases left in between. The CDR3 is 11 amino acids. Germline V gives CDR1 DFQATT, CDR2 SNEGSKA (reference sequence). As DNA, the CDR3 is TGCAGTGCCCGACACGTCCAGCCCCAGCATTTT. Its protein is CSARHVQPQHF.

V is TRBV30 and J is TRBJ2-7, with 11 nucleotides matching TRBD2. V was clipped by 5 bases and J by 3 bases; unmatched bases: 0. CDR1 and CDR2 from the germline V gene are GTSNPN and SVGIG (reference sequence). CDR3 length: 12 amino acids. This CDR3 reads CAWGTSGYEQYF. For the CDR3, the DNA is TGTGCCTGGGGGACTAGCGGCTACGAGCAGTACTTC.

The gene calls are TRBV18 and TRBJ2-7, with 11 bases matching TRBD2. The V segment lost 1 base and the J segment 6 bases; nucleotides outside the gene matches: 5. From germline, CDR1 is KGHSH and CDR2 LQKENI. This CDR3 region has 15 residues. The CDR3: CASSPLAGGGTEQYF. The CDR3 DNA follows: TGTGCCAGCTCACCACTAGCGGGAGGGGGGACCGAGCAGTACTTC. Together with reference TRBV18 and TRBJ2-7, the CDR3 gives the full variable domain: NAGVMQNPRHLVRRRGQEARLRCSPMKGHSHVYWYRQLPEEGLKFMVYLQKENIIDESGMPKERFSAEFPKEGPSILRIQQVVRGDSAAYFCASSPLAGGGTEQYFGPGTRLTVT.

The rearrangement joins TRBV5-1 to TRBJ2-1; tentatively, D is TRBD1 or TRBD2 (5 bases each). With 0 bases removed from V and 6 bases from J, the gap between germline ends came to 16 bases. The germline V gene has CDR1 SGHRS and CDR2 YFSETQ. CDR3 size: 16 residues. Written as DNA, the CDR3 is TGCGCCAGCAGCTTGGCCGGGACGACTCAAAGCAATGAGCAGTTCTTC. Translated: CASSLAGTTQSNEQFF.

The gene calls are TRBV7-8 and TRBJ2-3; D uncertain. Deletions cut 3 bases from V and 0 bases from J, with 10 bases between. Germline assignment: CDR1 SGHVS and CDR2 FQNEAQ. The CDR3 runs to 15 residues. CDR3 DNA: TGTGCCAGCAGCTTTAGGACGGATAGCACAGATACGCAGTATTTT. It is translated as CASSFRTDSTDTQYF.

The chain links TRBV18 to TRBJ2-3; D gene ambiguous. V shed 3 bases and J shed 2 bases, with 6 bases lying between them. The CDR3 has 13 residues. Germline lookup yields CDR1 KGHSH and CDR2 LQKENI. The CDR3 is CASSPSPTDTQYF. The CDR3, as DNA: TGTGCCAGCTCACCCTCTCCCACAGATACGCAGTATTTT.

The table lists this clone with a count of one. The rearrangement links TRBV10-3 to TRBJ1-4; possibly TRBD1 for D (6 bases). This CDR3 comprises 14 residues. The germline V gene encodes CDR1 ENHRY and CDR2 SYGVKD. With 3 bases removed from V and 8 bases from J, the gap between germline ends came to 13 bases. The CDR3 DNA sequence: TGTGCCATCAGTGATGGGGGCGGTGTAGAAAAACTGTTTTTT. Protein: CAISDGGGVEKLFF.

This chain connects TRBV11-2 to TRBJ1-5; D is unresolved. The ends were cut back, 1 base at V and 0 bases at J, with 4 bases in the middle. From germline, CDR1 is SGHAT and CDR2 FQNNGV. This CDR3 region has 14 residues. As DNA, the CDR3 is TGTGCCAGCAGCTTAGGAGGTAGCAATCAGCCCCAGCATTTT. It encodes CASSLGGSNQPQHF. Full variable domain (outside the CDR3, taken from reference TRBV11-2 and TRBJ1-5): EAGVAQSPRYKIIEKRQSVAFWCNPISGHATLYWYQQILGQGPKLLIQFQNNGVVDDSQLPKDRFSAERLKGVDSTLKIQPAKLEDSAVYLCASSLGGSNQPQHFGDGTRLSIL.

This clone turned up a few times. The gene calls are TRBV7-2 and TRBJ2-7, with a weak D call TRBD2 (6 bases). The CDR3 spans 13 residues. Per germline, CDR1 SGHTA and CDR2 FQGNSA. V lost 5 bases and J lost 3, with 11 bases in between. DNA of the CDR3: TGTGCCAGCAGCCGCGCGGGGTACTACGAGCAGTACTTC. It specifies CASSRAGYYEQYF. The full variable domain, completed using reference TRBV7-2 and TRBJ2-7, is GAGVSQSPSNKVTEKGKDVELRCDPISGHTALYWYRQSLGQGLEFLIYFQGNSAPDKSGLPSDRFSAERTGGSVSTLTIQRTQQEDSAVYLCASSRAGYYEQYFGPGTRLTVT.

This sequence joins TRBV7-9 and TRBJ2-3; D is uncertain. This CDR3 is 11 amino acids long. Trimming pared 4 bases from V and 5 bases from J, leaving 4 bases between. The germline gives CDR1 SEHNR, CDR2 FQNEAQ (reference sequence). As DNA, the CDR3 is TGTGCCAGCAGCTCCCAAGATACGCAGTATTTT. It translates to CASSSQDTQYF.

V and J are TRBV6-1 and TRBJ2-2; D not resolved. The germline V and J ends were trimmed by 4 bases and 0 bases, with 9 bases remaining between them. Germline V gene data show CDR1 as MNHNS and CDR2 as SASEGT. This CDR3 is 15 amino acids long. The CDR3 spells CASSARMSNTGELFF. CDR3 DNA sequence: TGTGCCAGCAGTGCCCGAATGTCGAACACCGGGGAGCTGTTTTTT.